The 22 T cell receptor beta chains given below trace back to one sample, sequenced in a study of tumor-infiltrating lymphocytes in localized non-small cell lung cancer. Assay used: immunoSEQ multiplex PCR; TCRdb lists only in-frame clones, some missing. The sample holds 7,000 to 8,000 clones, 60% to 80% seen once. The sequencing input was uninvolved lung tissue not adjacent to the tumor. All receptors come from a human donor with non-small cell lung cancer.

The V and J genes are TRBV30 and TRBJ2-1; D ambiguous. Germline V lookup: CDR1 GTSNPN, CDR2 SVGIG (reference sequence). Between the trimmed V and J ends, which lost 2 bases and 0 bases, there was a span of 8 bases. This CDR3 is built from 14 residues. In nucleotides, the CDR3 is TGTGCCTGGAGTTGGGCAGGCTCCTACAATGAGCAGTTCTTC. Protein sequence: CAWSWAGSYNEQFF.

The CDR3 here is CASSISAQGGSYEQYF. In DNA form, the CDR3 reads TGTGCCAGTAGTATTTCAGCGCAAGGGGGCAGTTACGAGCAGTACTTC. The V call is TRBV19, the J call TRBJ2-7; 7 positions match TRBD1. This CDR3 region has 16 residues. Germline V gene lookup returns CDR1 LNHDA and CDR2 SQIVND (reference sequence). Germline trimming cut 3 bases from V and 4 bases from J; bases unmatched to any gene: 12.

This rearrangement joins TRBV15 to TRBJ2-1; possible D gene TRBD2, 5 bases. V lost 9 bases to trimming and J lost 10 bases, with 19 bases between them. Germline values: CDR1 LNHNV, CDR2 YYDKDF (reference sequence). The length of the CDR3 is 13 residues. In nucleotides, the CDR3 is TGTGCCACAGCCCGGGGAGCTTTGGAAGAGCAGTTCTTC. This gives the protein CATARGALEEQFF. Using reference TRBV15 and TRBJ2-1 for the parts outside the CDR3, the full variable domain is DAMVIQNPRYQVTQFGKPVTLSCSQTLNHNVMYWYQQKSSQAPKLLFHYYDKDFNNEADTPDNFQSRRPNTSFCFLDIRSPGLGDTAMYLCATARGALEEQFFGPGTRLTVL.

The genes are TRBV11-3 and TRBJ1-1; D ambiguous. The CDR3 is 13 amino acids. In germline, CDR1 is SGHNT, CDR2 YENEEA. V shed 3 bases and J shed 3 bases, with 8 bases lying between them. The CDR3 region is CASSFGRDTEAFF. The CDR3 DNA follows: TGTGCCAGCAGCTTTGGGAGGGACACTGAAGCTTTCTTT.

V is TRBV27 and J is TRBJ2-7, with 8 bases aligning to TRBD1. The CDR3 runs to 15 residues. Germline V gene lookup returns CDR1 MNHEY and CDR2 SMNVEV (reference sequence). Germline trimming cut 1 base from V and 6 bases from J; bases unmatched to any gene: 8. The chain's CDR3 is CASSLWGQEPFEQYF. DNA for the CDR3: TGTGCCAGCAGTTTATGGGGACAGGAGCCTTTCGAGCAGTACTTC.

This chain joins TRBV18 and TRBJ1-2; D remains unclear. The germline V gene encodes CDR1 KGHSH and CDR2 LQKENI. Deletions cut 1 base from V and 8 bases from J, with 14 bases between. The CDR3 sequence is 14 residues long. CDR3 in amino acids: CASSPLEDLGGYTF. In nucleotides, the CDR3 is TGTGCCAGCTCACCACTGGAGGACCTTGGGGGCTACACCTTC.

The genes are TRBV6-1 and TRBJ1-1; D ambiguous. Per germline, CDR1 MNHNS and CDR2 SASEGT. This CDR3 has 13 amino acids. V lost 6 bases and J lost 1, with 9 bases in between. CDR3 nucleotides: TGTGCCAGCAGGCCCCTGTCGAACACTGAAGCTTTCTTT. The encoded protein is CASRPLSNTEAFF.

The chain is built from TRBV19 and TRBJ1-2; D unresolved. The germline CDR1 and CDR2 sequences are LNHDA and SQIVND (reference sequence). This CDR3 region has 12 residues. V dropped 3 bases and J dropped 4 bases, with 6 bases sitting between them. The CDR3 is CASSIGPYGYTF. CDR3 sequence (DNA): TGTGCCAGTAGTATCGGACCCTATGGCTACACCTTC.

The rearrangement links TRBV9 to TRBJ1-2; 9 bases match TRBD1. Germline CDR1 and CDR2: SGDLS and YYNGEE. The CDR3 sequence is 13 residues long. The ends lost 3 bases at V and 6 bases at J; junction bases unmatched: 3. CDR3 sequence: CASSDRTGDGYTF. The CDR3 DNA sequence: TGTGCCAGCAGCGACCGGACAGGGGATGGCTACACCTTC.

The chain combines TRBV5-1 with TRBJ1-1; D unclear. Germline loops: CDR1 SGHRS, CDR2 YFSETQ. This CDR3 contains 16 residues. Trimming took off 0 bases at V and 1 base at J, with 13 bases between the two ends. CDR3 sequence (DNA): TGCGCCAGCAGCTTGGCTCGGGCCCAGAGGAACACTGAAGCTTTCTTT. As protein: CASSLARAQRNTEAFF.

The rearrangement uses TRBV28 and TRBJ2-5, with D perhaps TRBD2 (6 bases). Germline lookup yields CDR1 MDHEN and CDR2 SYDVKM. Trimming took off 6 bases at V and 0 bases at J, with 11 bases between the two ends. The CDR3 runs to 14 residues. CDR3 region: CASSHGTYQETQYF. CDR3 bases: TGTGCCAGCAGCCATGGGACTTACCAAGAGACCCAGTACTTC.

This clone was recorded only once. This sequence joins TRBV7-2 and TRBJ1-1; D remains unclear. The germline V and J ends were trimmed by 1 base and 1 base, with 7 bases remaining between them. Germline CDR1 is SGHTA and CDR2 is FQGNSA. The CDR3 runs to 14 residues. The CDR3 protein is CASSLGRWNTEAFF. CDR3 DNA: TGTGCCAGCAGCTTAGGTAGGTGGAACACTGAAGCTTTCTTT.

The chain has TRBV11-2 and TRBJ2-7, with 10 bases matching TRBD2. CDR1 and CDR2 (germline): SGHAT, FQNNGV. The CDR3 consists of 16 residues. V shed 0 bases, J shed 4 bases, and the junction held 6 bases outside the gene matches. Here the CDR3 DNA reads TGTGCCAGCAGCTTAGAAAGGCCTAGCGGGAGTTACGAGCAGTACTTC. This sequence encodes CASSLERPSGSYEQYF.

The chain links TRBV11-1 to TRBJ1-1; 7 nucleotides match TRBD1. Losses at the gene ends were 5 bases for V and 0 bases for J; bases not matched to a gene: 6. Germline CDR1 is SGHAT and CDR2 is FQDESV (reference sequence). CDR3 length: 15 residues. The CDR3 here is CASSVQGGLNTEAFF. CDR3 bases: TGTGCCAGCAGCGTTCAGGGGGGGTTGAACACTGAAGCTTTCTTT.

The chain couples TRBV5-6 to TRBJ2-5; 12 bases are a match to TRBD2. The CDR3 runs 15 residues. The V and J ends lost 1 base and 4 bases, in that order; junction bases with no gene match: 2. Looked up from germline, CDR1 is SGHDT and CDR2 is YYEEEE. The CDR3 DNA is TGTGCCAGCAGCTTGCTAGCGGGGGGGCCAGAGACCCAGTACTTC. Translation gives CASSLLAGGPETQYF.

V gene TRBV14 combines with J gene TRBJ2-1, with D uncertain. CDR3 length: 14 amino acids. CDR1 is SGHDN, CDR2 FVKESK, per germline. Trimming took off 0 bases at V and 7 bases at J, with 10 bases between the two ends. The CDR3 loop reads CASSQDLGNNEQFF. As DNA, the CDR3 is TGTGCCAGCAGCCAAGATCTGGGGAATAATGAGCAGTTCTTC.

V gene TRBV28 combines with J gene TRBJ2-7; the D gene is possibly TRBD2 (5 bases). Germline V gene sequence: CDR1 MDHEN, CDR2 SYDVKM. The CDR3 has 14 residues. Trimming shortened V by 6 bases and J by 1 base, and 13 bases separated the two germline ends. The CDR3 DNA reads as TGTGCCAGCAGCTCCGGACTGCCTTCCTACGAGCAGTACTTC. Translation: CASSSGLPSYEQYF.

The chain uses TRBV11-2 and TRBJ2-7; possible D gene TRBD1, 5 bases. Trimming left V 5 bases short and J 3 bases short, with 17 bases between. The CDR3 length is 15 residues. Germline V gene lookup returns CDR1 SGHAT and CDR2 FQNNGV. CDR3 nucleotide sequence: TGTGCCAGCAGCCCCTCCTCCCAGGGCGACTACGAGCAGTACTTC. Its protein is CASSPSSQGDYEQYF.

The CDR3 DNA reads as TGTGCCAGTAGTATTCGTGGACAGTTAAATAACTATGGCTACACCTTC. This translates into CASSIRGQLNNYGYTF. The J gene is TRBJ1-2, the V gene TRBV19, with a tentative D call TRBD1 (6 bases). The germline gives CDR1 LNHDA, CDR2 SQIVND (reference sequence). The V and J ends lost 3 bases and 1 base respectively, with 15 bases between them. This CDR3 is built from 16 residues.

The chain couples TRBV6-1 to TRBJ1-4; D not resolved. The germline gives CDR1 MNHNS, CDR2 SASEGT. With 6 bases removed from V and 2 bases from J, the gap between germline ends came to 10 bases. The CDR3 extends over 14 amino acids. For the CDR3, the DNA is TGTGCCAGCAGGTTTGGTCCCACTAATGAAAAACTGTTTTTT. Translation: CASRFGPTNEKLFF.

This chain uses TRBV5-1 with TRBJ1-1; TRBD1 aligns across 7 bases. The junction had 10 bases not matched to a gene; V was cut back by 4 bases and J by 4 bases. Germline assignment: CDR1 SGHRS and CDR2 YFSETQ. The CDR3 runs to 15 residues. The CDR3 region is CASSVNRGQGTEAFF. The CDR3 DNA sequence: TGCGCCAGCAGCGTAAACAGGGGTCAGGGCACTGAAGCTTTCTTT.

V and J are TRBV11-2 and TRBJ1-1, with unresolved D. The CDR3 is 12 residues long. The germline V and J ends were trimmed by 1 base and 5 bases, with 5 bases remaining between them. CDR1 is SGHAT and CDR2 is FQNNGV in the germline V gene. The CDR3 DNA sequence: TGTGCCAGCAGCTTAGGATGGACTGAAGCTTTCTTT. Encoded protein: CASSLGWTEAFF.